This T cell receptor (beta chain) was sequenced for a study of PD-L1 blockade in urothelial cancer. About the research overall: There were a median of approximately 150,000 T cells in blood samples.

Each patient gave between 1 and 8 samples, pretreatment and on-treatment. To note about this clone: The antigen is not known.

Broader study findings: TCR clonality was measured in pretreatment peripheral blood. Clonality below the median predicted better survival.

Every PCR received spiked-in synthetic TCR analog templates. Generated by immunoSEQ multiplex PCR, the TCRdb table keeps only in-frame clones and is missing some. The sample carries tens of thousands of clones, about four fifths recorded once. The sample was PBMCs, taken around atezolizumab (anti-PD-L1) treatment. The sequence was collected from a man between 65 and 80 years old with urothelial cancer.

The CDR3 here is CASSQPRGGHRGYTF. CDR3 DNA sequence: TGCGCCAGCAGCCAACCGAGGGGGGGCCATCGTGGCTACACCTTC. The rearrangement joins TRBV4-1 to TRBJ1-2; D perhaps matches TRBD1 (6 bases). Trimming stripped 2 bases from V and 7 bases from J, with 17 bases between. The germline gives CDR1 MGHRA, CDR2 YSYEKL. The CDR3 spans 15 residues.